This entry describes one TCR beta chain. The data are from a study of shared clonotypes between healthy human individuals. Using immunoSEQ multiplex PCR, the repertoire was profiled, and TCRdb retains in-frame clones only, with some absent. The sample has over 400,000 clones, approximately 84% seen once. Material: PBMCs. This clonotype was obtained from a woman between 40 and 55 years old in good health. Some clones in this sample may be carry-over from other donors' samples.

In DNA form, the CDR3 reads TGTGCCAGCAGGCGGAGCTCCTACAATGAGCAGTTCTTC. It codes for CASRRSSYNEQFF. The V gene is TRBV5-4, the J gene TRBJ2-1, with D unclear. CDR3 length equals 13 residues. Per germline, CDR1 SGHNT and CDR2 YYREEE (reference sequence). Trimming cost V 5 bases and J 0 bases, with 6 bases left between them.